The rows below give T cell receptor beta chains drawn from one sample of a study of shared clonotypes between healthy human individuals. Clones were sequenced by immunoSEQ multiplex PCR, and TCRdb holds only the in-frame ones, with some missing. This repertoire shows 2.3 million or so clones, approximately 93% found once; its top ten account for under 0.45%. Sample: naive CD4+ T cells from PBMCs. The receptors stem from a man aged 18 to 30 in good health. Some clones in this sample may be carry-over from other donors' samples. CDR3s include the opening cysteine and the closing phenylalanine or tryptophan. A D gene is named only where the DNA matches it firmly. Size is stated for part of the rows, as once, few or many counts, or as a class when the clone is expanded.

j_call	clone_size	v_call	d_call	cdr3_nt	cdr3_aa
TRBJ2-1	.	TRBV19	TRBD2	TGTGCCAGTAGAAACCCAGGGACTAGCGGAGCGGGCTCCTACAATGAGCAGTTCTTC	CASRNPGTSGAGSYNEQFF
TRBJ2-5	.	TRBV19	TRBD2	TGTGCCAGTAGTAGCCAAATAGCGGGAGGTCGAGAGACCCAGTACTTC	CASSSQIAGGRETQYF
TRBJ2-3	.	TRBV4-1	TRBD2	TGCGCCAGCAGCACACTAGCGGGAGGAGATACGCAGTATTTT	CASSTLAGGDTQYF
TRBJ1-3	.	TRBV7-8	.	TGTGCCAGCAGCTTAGCGGGGCCCCTACCTGGAAACACCATATATTTT	CASSLAGPLPGNTIYF
TRBJ1-2	few	TRBV7-9	.	TGTGCCAGCAGCTTAGAGGCAGGCGGTGGCTACACCTTC	CASSLEAGGGYTF
TRBJ2-3	.	TRBV5-6	TRBD2	TGTGCCAGCAGCTTTAGGGGGCTAGCGGGAGCTAGAGATACGCAGTATTTT	CASSFRGLAGARDTQYF
TRBJ2-7	.	TRBV27	.	TGTGCCAGCAGTTTATCGTACGGCCCGACCTACGAGCAGTACTTC	CASSLSYGPTYEQYF
TRBJ2-6	.	TRBV7-2	.	TGTGCCAGCAGCTTTAGACGTACTGGGGCCAACGTCCTGACTTTC	CASSFRRTGANVLTF
TRBJ2-1	.	TRBV7-3	TRBD2	TGTGCCAGCAGCTTACTGGGAGGGGATGAGCAGTTCTTC	CASSLLGGDEQFF
TRBJ2-1	once	TRBV4-2	.	TGTGCCAGCAGCCAAGGAACGGGGAGGTCCTACAATGAGCAGTTCTTC	CASSQGTGRSYNEQFF
TRBJ1-4	.	TRBV7-6	TRBD1	TGTGCCAGCAGTTTGACAGGGGGCGGCACTAATGAAAAACTGTTTTTT	CASSLTGGGTNEKLFF